Listed below are T cell receptor beta chains from one sample, sequenced in a study of blood T cell repertoires in COVID-19. TCRdb's table, derived via immunoSEQ multiplex PCR, lists solely in-frame clones and lacks some. The data contain about 240,000 clones, 80% to 85% of them singletons. Sequencing was done on a sample of peripheral blood. Every receptor here comes from a woman between 55 and 75 years old with active or convalescent COVID-19. CDR3s include the opening cysteine and the closing phenylalanine or tryptophan. Each record gives: V gene, J gene, CDR3 protein.

V: TRBV5-5; J: TRBJ2-7; CDR3: CASSNQGNIPSEQYF
V: TRBV18; J: TRBJ2-5; CDR3: CASSPHAAPGGRETQYF
V: TRBV24-1; J: TRBJ2-3; CDR3: CATSSATPPDTQYF
V: TRBV7-9; J: TRBJ2-1; CDR3: CASSLNGPYNEQFF
V: TRBV5-8; J: TRBJ1-2; CDR3: CASSLVQGADYGYTF
V: TRBV5-5; J: TRBJ2-1; CDR3: CASSLVPGQYNEQFF
V: TRBV7-8; J: TRBJ2-2; CDR3: CASSLAASGGSSSGELFF
V: TRBV27; J: TRBJ1-2; CDR3: CASSVQGIPSYGYTF
V: TRBV5-5; J: TRBJ2-5; CDR3: CASSTSPRNREETQYF
V: TRBV5-1; J: TRBJ1-1; CDR3: CASSLAFASNTEAFF
V: TRBV9; J: TRBJ2-1; CDR3: CASSSPLASGGYEQFF
V: TRBV3-1/TRBV3-2; J: TRBJ1-4; CDR3: CASSQAGGQNEKLFF
V: TRBV19; J: TRBJ1-3; CDR3: CASSRGDSRSGNTIYF
V: TRBV27; J: TRBJ1-5; CDR3: CASSRTYSNQPQHF
V: TRBV6-5; J: TRBJ1-5; CDR3: CASSPEREGNQPQHF
V: TRBV29-1; J: TRBJ2-7; CDR3: CSVESRTGVSYEQYF
V: TRBV7-9; J: TRBJ2-2; CDR3: CASSLSGLAGTGELFF
V: TRBV7-3; J: TRBJ2-3; CDR3: CASSLWGQGATDTQYF
V: TRBV30; J: TRBJ1-5; CDR3: CAWRGQGTGQPQHF
V: TRBV6-5; J: TRBJ2-1; CDR3: CASTHGQGSYNEQFF
V: TRBV6-5; J: TRBJ2-7; CDR3: CASRRQDRSHEQYF
V: TRBV2; J: TRBJ1-5; CDR3: CASTREGGPYQPQHF
V: TRBV6-6; J: TRBJ1-5; CDR3: CASRLTGNDNQPQHF
V: TRBV5-4; J: TRBJ2-1; CDR3: CASSSPTSGGQNPFF
V: TRBV18; J: TRBJ1-1; CDR3: CASSPSGVVQTNTEAFF
V: TRBV19; J: TRBJ1-2; CDR3: CASSIHFRSGEGYTF
V: TRBV7-2; J: TRBJ1-2; CDR3: CASSLTMERGGYTF
V: TRBV6-5; J: TRBJ1-2; CDR3: CASRLLGTGYGYTF
V: TRBV21-1; J: TRBJ1-5; CDR3: CASSKVGPPPSNQPQHF
V: TRBV30; J: TRBJ2-4; CDR3: CAWGGGQATLNIQYF
V: TRBV6-5; J: TRBJ1-3; CDR3: CASSYSTGGGNTIYF
V: TRBV30; J: TRBJ1-2; CDR3: CAWRGQGIAGYTF
V: TRBV5-6; J: TRBJ2-3; CDR3: CASSLGGGGNTQYF
V: TRBV9; J: TRBJ2-3; CDR3: CASSRRRGDTQYF
V: TRBV6-1; J: TRBJ2-7; CDR3: CASSEEGQGVTYEQYF
V: TRBV30; J: TRBJ1-1; CDR3: CAWARSRGEAFF
V: TRBV2; J: TRBJ1-5; CDR3: CASTSQGGPYSNQPQHF
V: TRBV5-1; J: TRBJ2-7; CDR3: CASAADLSYEQYF
V: TRBV12-5; J: TRBJ1-2; CDR3: CASGLGDRVMDYGYTF
V: TRBV5-6; J: TRBJ2-2; CDR3: CASSLFALTNTGELFF
V: TRBV19; J: TRBJ2-1; CDR3: CASSRLAFNEQFF
V: TRBV18; J: TRBJ1-3; CDR3: CASSPPDRGSGNTIYF
V: TRBV7-8; J: TRBJ2-1; CDR3: CASSLAKTSGGAGEQFF
V: TRBV7-3; J: TRBJ2-7; CDR3: CASSIGTGEEQYF
V: TRBV9; J: TRBJ1-4; CDR3: CASSPGGSGEKLFF
V: TRBV4-1; J: TRBJ1-2; CDR3: CASSQPVRRDRGYYGYTF